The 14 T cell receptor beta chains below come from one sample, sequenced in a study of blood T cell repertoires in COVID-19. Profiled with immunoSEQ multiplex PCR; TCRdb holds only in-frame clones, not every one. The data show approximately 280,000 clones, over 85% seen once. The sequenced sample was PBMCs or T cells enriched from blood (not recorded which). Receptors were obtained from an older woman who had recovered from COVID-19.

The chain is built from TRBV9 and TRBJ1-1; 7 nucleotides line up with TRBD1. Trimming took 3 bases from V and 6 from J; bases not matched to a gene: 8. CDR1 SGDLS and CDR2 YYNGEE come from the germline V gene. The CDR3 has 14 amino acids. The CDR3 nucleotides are TGTGCCAGCAGCGCGGACAACAGGGGCCCTGAAGCTTTCTTT. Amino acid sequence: CASSADNRGPEAFF.

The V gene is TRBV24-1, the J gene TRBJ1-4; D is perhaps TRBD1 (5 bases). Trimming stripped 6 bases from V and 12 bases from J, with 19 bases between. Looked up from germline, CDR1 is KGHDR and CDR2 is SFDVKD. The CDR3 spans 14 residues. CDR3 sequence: CATSTGGVPGELFF. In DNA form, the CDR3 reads TGTGCCACCAGTACGGGGGGAGTGCCCGGTGAACTGTTTTTT.

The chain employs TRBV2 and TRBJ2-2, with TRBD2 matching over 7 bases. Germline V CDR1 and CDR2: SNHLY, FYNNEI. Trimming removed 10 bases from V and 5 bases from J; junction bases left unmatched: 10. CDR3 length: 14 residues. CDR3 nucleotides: TGTGCCACCCAGCGGGAACGGGGGACCGGGGAGCTGTTTTTT. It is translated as CATQRERGTGELFF.

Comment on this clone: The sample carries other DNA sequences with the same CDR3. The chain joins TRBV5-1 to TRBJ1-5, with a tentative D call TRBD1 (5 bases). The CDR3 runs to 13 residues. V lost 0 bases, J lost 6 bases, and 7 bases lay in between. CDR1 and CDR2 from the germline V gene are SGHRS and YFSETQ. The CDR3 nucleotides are TGCGCCAGCAGCTTGGGGCAGGGTCAGCCCCAGCATTTT. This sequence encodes CASSLGQGQPQHF.

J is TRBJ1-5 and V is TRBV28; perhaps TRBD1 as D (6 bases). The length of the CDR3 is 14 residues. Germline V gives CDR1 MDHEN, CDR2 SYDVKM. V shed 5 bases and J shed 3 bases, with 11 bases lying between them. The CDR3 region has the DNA TGTGCCAGCAGTCTCGGACAGTTCAATCAGCCCCAGCATTTT. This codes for CASSLGQFNQPQHF.

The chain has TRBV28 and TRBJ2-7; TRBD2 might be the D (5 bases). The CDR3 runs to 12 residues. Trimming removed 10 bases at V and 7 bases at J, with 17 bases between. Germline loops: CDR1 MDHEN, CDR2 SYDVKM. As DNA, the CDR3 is TGTGCCACCGGCGGGTCACCTCGGGAGCAGTACTTC. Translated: CATGGSPREQYF.

CDR3 sequence reads: CASSLEPSGSATDTQYF. For the CDR3, the DNA is TGCGCCAGCAGCTTGGAGCCTAGCGGGAGTGCCACAGATACGCAGTATTTT. The V and J genes are TRBV5-1 and TRBJ2-3, with 10 positions matching TRBD2. The germline V gene has CDR1 SGHRS and CDR2 YFSETQ. The CDR3 spans 17 residues. V dropped 0 bases and J dropped 2; count of bases not matched to a gene: 6.

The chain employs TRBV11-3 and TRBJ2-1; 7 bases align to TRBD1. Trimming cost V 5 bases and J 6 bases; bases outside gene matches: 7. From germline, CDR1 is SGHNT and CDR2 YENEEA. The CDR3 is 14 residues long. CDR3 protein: CASSPSGGVNEQFF. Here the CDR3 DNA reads TGTGCCAGCAGCCCATCAGGGGGAGTCAATGAGCAGTTCTTC.

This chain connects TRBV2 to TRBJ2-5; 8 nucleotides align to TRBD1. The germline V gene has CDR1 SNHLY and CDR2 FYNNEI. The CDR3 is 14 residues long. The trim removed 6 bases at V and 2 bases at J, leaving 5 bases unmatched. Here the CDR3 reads CASRSRTGQETQYF. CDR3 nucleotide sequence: TGTGCCAGCAGATCACGGACAGGGCAAGAGACCCAGTACTTC.

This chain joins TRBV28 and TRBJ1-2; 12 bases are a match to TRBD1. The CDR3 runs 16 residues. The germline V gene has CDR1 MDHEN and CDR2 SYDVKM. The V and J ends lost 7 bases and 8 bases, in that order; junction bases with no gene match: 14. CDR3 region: CASTPPGGQGAGGYTF. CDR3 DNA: TGTGCCAGCACCCCCCCGGGGGGACAGGGGGCAGGGGGCTACACCTTC.

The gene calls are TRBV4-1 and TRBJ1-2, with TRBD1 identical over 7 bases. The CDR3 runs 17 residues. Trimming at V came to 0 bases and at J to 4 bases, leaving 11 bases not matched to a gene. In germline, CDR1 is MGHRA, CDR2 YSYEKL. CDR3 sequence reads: CASSQDGADRVVYGYTF. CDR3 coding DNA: TGCGCCAGCAGCCAAGATGGGGCCGACAGGGTAGTCTATGGCTACACCTTC.

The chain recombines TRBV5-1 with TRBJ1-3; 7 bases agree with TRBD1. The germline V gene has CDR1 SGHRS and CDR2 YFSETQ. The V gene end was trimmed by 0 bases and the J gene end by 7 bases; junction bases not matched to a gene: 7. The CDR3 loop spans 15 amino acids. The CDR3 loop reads CASSLGVPGGNTIYF. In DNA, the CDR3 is TGCGCCAGCAGCTTGGGTGTTCCAGGGGGGAACACCATATATTTT.

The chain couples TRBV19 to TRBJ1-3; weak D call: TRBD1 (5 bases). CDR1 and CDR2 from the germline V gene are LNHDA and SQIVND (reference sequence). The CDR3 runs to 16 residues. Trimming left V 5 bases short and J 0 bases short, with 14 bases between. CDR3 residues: CASSYRPQGSGNTIYF. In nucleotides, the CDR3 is TGTGCCAGTAGTTATAGACCTCAGGGCTCTGGAAACACCATATATTTT.

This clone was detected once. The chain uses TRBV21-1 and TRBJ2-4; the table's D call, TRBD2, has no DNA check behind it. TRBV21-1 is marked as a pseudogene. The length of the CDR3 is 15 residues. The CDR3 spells CASSGLAGGSPIQYF. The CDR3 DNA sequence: TGTGCCAGCAGCGGACTAGCGGGAGGGAGTCCCATTCAGTACTTC.